The 29 T cell receptor beta chains listed next were all sequenced from one sample in a study of OX40 agonist ivuxolimab in advanced cancers. Measured with immunoSEQ multiplex PCR; TCRdb has only the in-frame clones, and not every one. The table has 2,000 or so clones, over 65% seen once. Source: CD4+ or CD8+ T cells sorted from blood, taken in a trial of the OX40 agonist ivuxolimab. These receptors were collected from an adult with an advanced solid tumor such as melanoma, head and neck, liver or kidney cancer.

This chain links TRBV5-6 with TRBJ1-2; TRBD1 matches 8 bases. J gave up 4 bases and V 3 bases, and 11 bases lay outside the gene matches. Germline V gives CDR1 SGHDT, CDR2 YYEEEE. CDR3 length: 16 amino acids. For the CDR3, the DNA is TGTGCCAGCAGCTCAATTTCAGGGGGCCGCGCCTATGGCTACACCTTC. This gives the protein CASSSISGGRAYGYTF.

By share of the sample, this clone is large (0.1 to 1%). The V call is TRBV2, the J call TRBJ2-7; 10 bases agree with TRBD2. V dropped 6 bases and J dropped 5; count of bases not matched to a gene: 7. Germline V CDR1 and CDR2: SNHLY, FYNNEI. The CDR3 has 14 residues. CDR3 DNA sequence: TGTGCCAGCAGGACCGGGACTAGCGACCACGAGCAGTACTTC. Translating it yields CASRTGTSDHEQYF.

This chain links TRBV7-8 with TRBJ2-7; D is tentatively TRBD1 or TRBD2 (6 bases each). This CDR3 has 13 residues. V dropped 4 bases and J dropped 5 bases, with 12 bases sitting between them. Per the germline V gene, CDR1 is SGHVS and CDR2 is FQNEAQ. CDR3 nucleotides: TGTGCCAGCAGCTGGGGGCGCGGGGACGAGCAGTACTTC. Amino acid sequence: CASSWGRGDEQYF.

V gene TRBV7-8 combines with J gene TRBJ2-7; D perhaps matches TRBD2 (6 bases). The CDR3 consists of 14 residues. Trimming stripped 0 bases from V and 1 base from J, with 7 bases between. Per germline, CDR1 SGHVS and CDR2 FQNEAQ. This chain's CDR3 is CASSLAGGSYEQYF. The CDR3 coding sequence is TGTGCCAGCAGCTTAGCGGGAGGTTCCTACGAGCAGTACTTC. The whole variable domain, filled in from reference TRBV7-8 and TRBJ2-7, reads GAGVSQSPRYKVAKRGQDVALRCDPISGHVSLFWYQQALGQGPEFLTYFQNEAQLDKSGLPSDRFFAERPEGSVSTLKIQRTQQEDSAVYLCASSLAGGSYEQYFGPGTRLTVT.

The genes are TRBV28 and TRBJ1-3, with 8 bases fitting TRBD1. V was clipped by 4 bases and J by 0 bases; unmatched bases: 11. The germline V gene has CDR1 MDHEN and CDR2 SYDVKM. CDR3 length: 18 residues. DNA of the CDR3: TGTGCCAGCAGTTCCGGGACAGGTTTCCCTTACTCTGGAAACACCATATATTTT. The encoded protein is CASSSGTGFPYSGNTIYF.

This clone was detected once. V gene TRBV7-8 combines with J gene TRBJ1-1; D is possibly TRBD1 (5 bases). The CDR3 totals 15 residues. From germline, CDR1 is SGHVS and CDR2 FQNEAQ. Deletions cut 1 base from V and 4 bases from J, with 13 bases between. CDR3: CASSLGAQGGTEAFF. Here the CDR3 DNA reads TGTGCCAGCAGCTTAGGGGCGCAGGGCGGCACTGAAGCTTTCTTT.

This clone was picked up a small number of times. V gene TRBV9 combines with J gene TRBJ2-3; weak D call: TRBD1 (6 bases). Germline V CDR1 and CDR2: SGDLS, YYNGEE. Deletions cut 5 bases from V and 2 bases from J, with 24 bases between. The length of the CDR3 is 18 residues. The CDR3 nucleotides are TGTGCCAGCAGTATGGGGGCTAGCCACACTACTCACACAGATACGCAGTATTTT. It codes for CASSMGASHTTHTDTQYF.

This chain links TRBV2 with TRBJ2-1, with 9 positions matching TRBD2. The CDR3 loop spans 17 amino acids. CDR1 and CDR2 (germline): SNHLY, FYNNEI. Unmatched junction bases numbered 5, after V lost 0 bases and J lost 2 bases. Written as DNA, the CDR3 is TGTGCCAGCAGTGAAGCAGAAGCGGGAGGCCCCTACAATGAGCAGTTCTTC. Encoded protein: CASSEAEAGGPYNEQFF.

The V call is TRBV10-3, the J call TRBJ1-2, with 7 positions matching TRBD1. Germline V gene data show CDR1 as ENHRY and CDR2 as SYGVKD. The CDR3 covers 16 residues. V lost 3 bases and J lost 6; bases outside the gene matches: 13. As DNA, the CDR3 is TGTGCCATCAGTGATTACGGAAGGGGGCAAAAAGATGGCTACACCTTC. Translation gives CAISDYGRGQKDGYTF.

J is TRBJ2-5 and V is TRBV6-5; TRBD1 agrees at 9 bases. From germline, CDR1 is MNHEY and CDR2 SVGAGI. This CDR3 comprises 14 residues. V lost 4 bases and J lost 5; bases outside the gene matches: 5. The chain's CDR3 is CASSWTGVVETQYF. The DNA for the CDR3 is TGTGCCAGCAGTTGGACAGGGGTGGTGGAGACCCAGTACTTC.

V usage is TRBV6-5 and J usage is TRBJ2-1; D not resolved. The CDR3 totals 13 residues. Germline V gene lookup returns CDR1 MNHEY and CDR2 SVGAGI. V lost 2 bases to trimming and J lost 8 bases, with 10 bases between them. The CDR3 region is CASSYRTWHEQFF. In nucleotides, the CDR3 is TGTGCCAGCAGTTACCGTACATGGCATGAGCAGTTCTTC.

Worth noting for this clone: It is likely a read error: a sequence one base away is far more abundant. This rearrangement joins TRBV5-5 to TRBJ2-5; 7 bases agree with TRBD1. The CDR3 totals 18 residues. Germline V gene sequence: CDR1 SGHKS, CDR2 YYEKEE (reference sequence). V lost 7 bases and J lost 2; bases outside the gene matches: 20. CDR3 in amino acids: CASGQDRGSRDRQETQYF. The CDR3 DNA sequence: TGTGCCAGCGGCCAAGATAGGGGGTCCCGGGACAGACAAGAGACCCAGTACTTC.

This clone ranks as large. The V and J genes are TRBV7-3 and TRBJ2-1; the D call may be TRBD1 or TRBD2 (5 bases each). V lost 5 bases and J lost 6, with 11 bases in between. This CDR3 region has 13 residues. Per germline, CDR1 SGHTA and CDR2 FQGTGA. CDR3 loop: CASSPEGINEQFF. As DNA, the CDR3 is TGTGCCAGCAGCCCCGAGGGGATCAATGAGCAGTTCTTC.

Comment on this clone: Other DNA sequences within the sample encode an identical CDR3. The chain is built from TRBV28 and TRBJ2-1, with 11 bases identical to TRBD1. The V segment lost 5 bases and the J segment 3 bases; nucleotides outside the gene matches: 3. CDR3 length: 15 amino acids. Germline V gene lookup returns CDR1 MDHEN and CDR2 SYDVKM. In DNA form, the CDR3 reads TGTGCCAGCAGTCTTGGGACAGGGGGCTACAATGAGCAGTTCTTC. It encodes CASSLGTGGYNEQFF.

The chain is built from TRBV7-3 and TRBJ1-4; TRBD1 might be the D (6 bases). The CDR3 loop spans 14 amino acids. The V gene lost 3 bases and the J gene lost 5 bases, with 10 bases spanning the gap. Per germline, CDR1 SGHTA and CDR2 FQGTGA. CDR3 in DNA: TGTGCCAGCAGCTTGACAGGCGGGAATGAAAAACTGTTTTTT. Its translation is CASSLTGGNEKLFF.

The chain uses TRBV7-9 and TRBJ2-2, with TRBD2 identical over 11 bases. Trimming cost V 9 bases and J 3 bases; bases outside gene matches: 3. The CDR3 spans 14 residues. Germline V gives CDR1 SEHNR, CDR2 FQNEAQ (reference sequence). The CDR3 loop is CASGSGRDTGELFF. Here the CDR3 DNA reads TGTGCCAGTGGTAGCGGGAGGGACACCGGGGAGCTGTTTTTT.

The chain carries TRBV21-1 and TRBJ2-4; TRBD2 is taken as the D call from the table, unchecked against the DNA. TRBV21-1 is classified as a pseudogene. The CDR3 spans 19 residues. The CDR3 is CASSPKGGTSGRAKNIQYF. The CDR3 DNA reads TGTGCCAGCAGCCCAAAAGGGGGGACTAGCGGGAGGGCCAAAAACATTCAGTACTTC.

The chain carries TRBV7-9 and TRBJ2-7; D remains unclear. The V gene lost 5 bases and the J gene lost 0 bases, with 11 bases spanning the gap. Germline loops: CDR1 SEHNR, CDR2 FQNEAQ (reference sequence). The CDR3 length is 14 residues. CDR3 in DNA: TGTGCCAGCAGCCCCTCGTGGAGCTCCTACGAGCAGTACTTC. The encoded protein is CASSPSWSSYEQYF.

CDR3 nucleotides: TGTGCCAGCAGCCTGTCTACTGGAGAGCTGTTTTTT. Amino acid sequence: CASSLSTGELFF. This chain links TRBV7-9 with TRBJ2-2; D uncertain. Germline V gene lookup returns CDR1 SEHNR and CDR2 FQNEAQ (reference sequence). There are 12 residues in the CDR3. The V end lost 5 bases, the J end lost 11 bases, and 12 bases lay between the germline ends. Full variable domain (outside the CDR3, taken from reference TRBV7-9 and TRBJ2-2): DTGVSQNPRHKITKRGQNVTFRCDPISEHNRLYWYRQTLGQGPEFLTYFQNEAQLEKSRLLSDRFSAERPKGSFSTLEIQRTEQGDSAMYLCASSLSTGELFFGEGSRLTVL.

V gene TRBV18 combines with J gene TRBJ2-2; D unresolved. The V gene's germline CDR1 is KGHSH and CDR2 LQKENI. The germline V and J ends were trimmed by 3 bases and 2 bases, with 13 bases remaining between them. The CDR3 consists of 16 residues. The CDR3 nucleotides read TGTGCCAGCTCACCTCTCGGCGGACCCAACACCGGGGAGCTGTTTTTT. As protein: CASSPLGGPNTGELFF.

The V call is TRBV29-1, the J call TRBJ2-7, with D unresolved. Per the germline V gene, CDR1 is SQVTM and CDR2 is ANQGSEA. The CDR3 contains 15 residues. V gave up 3 bases and J gave up 3 bases, with 18 bases separating them. The CDR3 nucleotides read TGCAGCGTTGATACATGGGCAGGCCCCGGCTACGAGCAGTACTTC. This encodes CSVDTWAGPGYEQYF.

This clone was seen a single time. CDR3 loop: CASSQPYSKSRANVLTF. For the CDR3, the DNA is TGTGCCAGCTCCCAACCGTACTCAAAAAGTCGGGCCAACGTCCTGACTTTC. The rearrangement uses TRBV9 and TRBJ2-6; unclear D gene. Germline V CDR1 and CDR2: SGDLS, YYNGEE. The CDR3 runs 17 residues. Trimming left V 7 bases short and J 5 bases short, with 22 bases between.

This clone was found once. The chain carries TRBV28 and TRBJ2-2; D unresolved. CDR3 length equals 12 residues. V was clipped by 3 bases and J by 2 bases, with 1 base between them. Per the germline V gene, CDR1 is MDHEN and CDR2 is SYDVKM. The CDR3 loop reads CASSFNTGELFF. As DNA, the CDR3 is TGTGCCAGCAGTTTCAACACCGGGGAGCTGTTTTTT.

The chain couples TRBV6-1 to TRBJ2-7; D gene unclear. From germline, CDR1 is MNHNS and CDR2 SASEGT. Trimming cost V 5 bases and J 4 bases, with 3 bases left between them. The CDR3 extends over 10 amino acids. The CDR3 DNA reads as TGTGCCAGCAGTTATTACGAGCAGTACTTC. Translation gives CASSYYEQYF.

Here the CDR3 reads CASSLPSVKSGQPQHF. The CDR3 nucleotides are TGTGCCAGCAGTTTACCTAGTGTGAAAAGTGGACAGCCCCAGCATTTT. This chain links TRBV28 with TRBJ1-5, with D hard to call. The CDR3 contains 16 residues. CDR1 MDHEN and CDR2 SYDVKM come from the germline V gene. V shed 2 bases and J shed 7 bases, with 18 bases lying between them. Full variable domain (outside the CDR3, taken from reference TRBV28 and TRBJ1-5): DVKVTQSSRYLVKRTGEKVFLECVQDMDHENMFWYRQDPGLGLRLIYFSYDVKMKEKGDIPEGYSVSREKKERFSLILESASTNQTSMYLCASSLPSVKSGQPQHFGDGTRLSIL.

This clone is classed as large. The V and J genes are TRBV19 and TRBJ1-5; TRBD1 agrees at 12 bases. From germline, CDR1 is LNHDA and CDR2 SQIVND (reference sequence). The CDR3 has 19 amino acids. V gave up 6 bases and J gave up 0 bases; unmatched junction bases: 12. CDR3 sequence: CASRAPGQGAPNSNQPQHF. The CDR3 coding sequence is TGTGCCAGTAGGGCACCGGGACAGGGGGCACCCAATAGCAATCAGCCCCAGCATTTT.

The sample holds one count of this clone. V usage is TRBV28 and J usage is TRBJ2-2, with D hard to call. The CDR3 is made up of 14 amino acids. The ends were cut back, 3 bases at V and 0 bases at J, with 5 bases in the middle. Germline values: CDR1 MDHEN, CDR2 SYDVKM. The CDR3 nucleotides are TGTGCCAGCAGTTTGGGGTCGAACACCGGGGAGCTGTTTTTT. Translating gives CASSLGSNTGELFF.

The chain carries TRBV11-2 and TRBJ2-7; the match to TRBD1 covers 8 bases. Per germline, CDR1 SGHAT and CDR2 FQNNGV. The CDR3 is 15 residues long. V trimming: 1 base; J trimming: 4 bases; junction bases outside the gene matches: 6. In DNA form, the CDR3 reads TGTGCCAGCAGCTTAGCGGGGACAGGCTGGTACGAGCAGTACTTC. Encoded protein: CASSLAGTGWYEQYF. Based on the CDR3 plus reference TRBV11-2 and TRBJ2-7, the full variable domain is EAGVAQSPRYKIIEKRQSVAFWCNPISGHATLYWYQQILGQGPKLLIQFQNNGVVDDSQLPKDRFSAERLKGVDSTLKIQPAKLEDSAVYLCASSLAGTGWYEQYFGPGTRLTVT.

The chain couples TRBV9 to TRBJ2-3; D may be TRBD2 (5 bases). The CDR3 has 17 residues. V was shortened by 4 bases and J by 1 base, with 19 bases between the two germline ends. Germline CDR1 and CDR2: SGDLS and YYNGEE. The DNA of the CDR3 is TGTGCCAGCAGCCCATTCCTGGCGGGCCCCCGCACAGATACGCAGTATTTT. Its protein product is CASSPFLAGPRTDTQYF.